This T cell receptor (beta chain) was captured by sequencing in a study of T-cell memory formation after mild COVID-19. CDR1 and CDR2 (germline): GTSNPN, SVGIG (reference sequence). The CDR3 loop spans 15 amino acids. V lost 1 base to trimming and J lost 5 bases; unmatched junction nucleotides: 6. This clonotype was counted between two and nine times. TCRdb passed the 5' RACE reads through MiXCR, listing each CDR3 protein once. This table has approximately 400,000 distinct CDR3 sequences, approximately 25% appearing once. Sample: PBMCs or a T cell subset sorted from them (not recorded which). The clonotype originates from an adult woman who had mild COVID-19 (a few samples of this study predate the infection). Cell type and time point are not known. This chain connects TRBV30 to TRBJ2-1, with 9 bases identical to TRBD2. CDR3 sequence: CAWSGASGVDNEQFF. CDR3 sequence (DNA): TGTGCCTGGAGTGGGGCTAGCGGGGTTGACAATGAGCAGTTCTTC.